This T cell receptor (beta chain) was recovered during a study of OX40 agonist ivuxolimab in advanced cancers. The repertoire was sequenced with immunoSEQ multiplex PCR; TCRdb's copy has only in-frame clones and lacks some. Of roughly 43,000 clones listed, 75% to 95% are singletons. Study conclusions and caveats: Blood T cells, both CD4+ and CD8+, expanded clonally by week 6 at 0.1 to 3.0 mg/kg.

This CDR3 comprises 13 residues. In germline, CDR1 is SGDLS, CDR2 YYNGEE. On this clone: Its matching antigen is unknown. This may be a read error, as it is one base from a much larger clone. The sample carries other DNA sequences with the same CDR3.

This chain connects TRBV9 to TRBJ1-2; tentative D call: TRBD1 (5 bases). The TCR comes from an adult with an advanced solid tumor such as melanoma, head and neck, liver or kidney cancer. The source material was CD4+ or CD8+ T cells sorted from blood, sampled in a trial of the OX40 agonist ivuxolimab. The CDR3 loop is CASSVDGDYGYTF. The DNA of the CDR3 is TGTGCCAGCAGCGTAGACGGGGACTATGGTTACACCTTC.